The clone carrying this T cell receptor (beta chain) has ten or more counts. What it binds is not known. This CDR3 spans 15 amino acids. Trimming removed 0 bases at V and 0 bases at J, with 7 bases between. Per germline, CDR1 SGDLS and CDR2 YYNGEE. These data originate in a study of Graves' ophthalmopathy and Graves' hyperthyroidism. Study background: At initial diagnosis, peripheral blood was obtained, and this preceded any treatment. Broader study findings: The model flagged ophthalmopathy progression at approximately 66% sensitivity and 72.22% specificity. A model built from 13 signatures distinguished ophthalmopathy from stable hyperthyroidism with 85% to 90% sensitivity and approximately 82% specificity.

Stable hyperthyroid donors showed no ophthalmopathy during 18 months follow-up. Amplification targeted the TCR beta CDR3 regions, with RNA transcripts as the source material. First-round RT-PCR used HTBI primers; second-round multiplex PCR followed. TCRdb itself ran the multiplex PCR reads through MiXCR, one entry per CDR3 protein. Of some 350,000 distinct CDR3 sequences listed, about 17% are singletons. The chain has TRBV9 and TRBJ1-3; D gene ambiguous. Sequencing input: peripheral blood. The TCR originated in an adult woman with stable Graves' hyperthyroidism. DNA for the CDR3: TGTGCCAGCAGCGTAGACGTGTACTCTGGAAACACCATATATTTT. Translation gives CASSVDVYSGNTIYF.